One sample yielded the 2 T cell receptor beta chains listed below, sequenced in a study of radiotherapy plus CTLA-4 blockade in lung cancer. TCRdb's copy holds only in-frame clones and misses some; the assay was immunoSEQ multiplex PCR. Of approximately 49,000 clones in the sample, roughly 81% were seen once. The sample consisted of peripheral blood, taken from a patient treated with radiotherapy plus ipilimumab. Source of these receptors: a human donor with non-small cell lung cancer whose response to radiotherapy plus ipilimumab could not be evaluated.

On this clone itself: The junction and the germline gene differ at one end; a read error may be behind it. The chain is built from TRBV7-2 and TRBJ2-4, with 8 bases aligning to TRBD1. The CDR3 is made up of 14 amino acids. The germline V gene has CDR1 SGHTA and CDR2 FQGNSA. Here the CDR3 reads CVSSRQGIQNIQYF. The DNA of the CDR3 is TGTGTCAGCAGTAGACAGGGGATCCAAAACATTCAGTACTTC.

V is TRBV29-1 and J is TRBJ1-2, with 8 bases that match TRBD1. Trimming cost V 4 bases and J 0 bases; bases outside gene matches: 1. The germline CDR1 and CDR2 sequences are SQVTM and ANQGSEA. This CDR3 contains 13 residues. CDR3 amino acids: CSVGQGTNYGYTF. The DNA for the CDR3 is TGCAGCGTTGGACAGGGGACTAACTATGGCTACACCTTC.